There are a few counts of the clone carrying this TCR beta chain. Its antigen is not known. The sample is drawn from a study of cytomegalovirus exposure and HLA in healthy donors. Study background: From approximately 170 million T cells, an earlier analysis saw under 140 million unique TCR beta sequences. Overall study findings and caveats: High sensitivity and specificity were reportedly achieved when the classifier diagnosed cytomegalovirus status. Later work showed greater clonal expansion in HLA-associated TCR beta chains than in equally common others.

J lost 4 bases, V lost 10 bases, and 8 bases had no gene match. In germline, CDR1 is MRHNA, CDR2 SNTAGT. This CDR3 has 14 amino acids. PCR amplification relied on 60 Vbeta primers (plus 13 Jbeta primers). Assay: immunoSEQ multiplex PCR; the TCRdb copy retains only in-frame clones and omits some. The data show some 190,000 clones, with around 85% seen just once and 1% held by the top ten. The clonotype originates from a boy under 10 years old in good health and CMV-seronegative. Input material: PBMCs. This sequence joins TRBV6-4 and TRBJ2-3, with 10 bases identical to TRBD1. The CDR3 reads CATSTGTGADTQYF. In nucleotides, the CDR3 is TGTGCCACATCCACCGGGACAGGGGCAGATACGCAGTATTTT.